A single sample gave rise to the 24 T cell receptor beta chains below, sequenced in a study of T cells after yellow fever vaccination. TCRdb reprocessed the 5' RACE reads via MiXCR and lists one record per CDR3 protein. The sample lists roughly 300,000 distinct CDR3 sequences, 7% to 9% seen once, with approximately 16% in the top ten. The specimen was PBMCs, collected 45 days after the first yellow fever vaccination. The receptors originated from a man younger than 35 who received the YFV17D yellow fever vaccine.

This clonotype has only a few counts. The chain combines TRBV9 with TRBJ2-3; 8 bases fit TRBD2. Germline V gene data show CDR1 as SGDLS and CDR2 as YYNGEE. The CDR3 is 15 residues long. Trimming at V came to 7 bases and at J to 2 bases, leaving 9 bases not matched to a gene. The DNA for the CDR3 is TGTGCCAGCGAGGGGCAGCGGGGGAACACAGATACGCAGTATTTT. Its protein is CASEGQRGNTDTQYF.

The chain has TRBV4-3 and TRBJ2-5; D might be TRBD2 (7 bases). The CDR3 has 20 residues. Trimming cost V 1 base and J 2 bases, with 26 bases left between them. From germline, CDR1 is LGHNA and CDR2 YSLEER. This CDR3 reads CASSQVRRGLADTAQETQYF. The CDR3 DNA reads as TGCGCCAGCAGCCAAGTTCGCAGGGGTCTAGCGGACACAGCGCAAGAGACCCAGTACTTC.

The CDR3 reads CASSRSGTEAFF. The CDR3 region has the DNA TGTGCCAGCAGTCGCTCTGGCACTGAAGCTTTCTTT. This chain links TRBV6-5 with TRBJ1-1, with unresolved D. V was pared by 5 bases and J by 4 bases, with 8 bases between. The CDR3 loop spans 12 amino acids. CDR1 MNHEY and CDR2 SVGAGI come from the germline V gene.

This clonotype has at least ten counts. The rearrangement links TRBV4-1 to TRBJ2-7; possibly TRBD2 for D (5 bases). Germline V CDR1 and CDR2: MGHRA, YSYEKL. The CDR3 consists of 14 residues. Trimming left V 2 bases short and J 0 bases short, with 8 bases between. The CDR3 loop is CASSQLGSSYEQYF. The CDR3 coding sequence is TGCGCCAGCAGCCAACTGGGGAGCTCCTACGAGCAGTACTTC.

The rearrangement joins TRBV3-1 to TRBJ1-2; D uncertain. The CDR3 extends over 15 amino acids. Germline-derived CDR1 and CDR2 are LGHDT and YNNKEL (reference sequence). Deletions cut 4 bases from V and 5 bases from J, with 17 bases between. The CDR3 DNA reads as TGTGCCAGCAGCCCCCGCCGGGCGGGTTTTTATGGCTACACCTTC. Its translation: CASSPRRAGFYGYTF.

V is TRBV29-1 and J is TRBJ1-1; D may be TRBD1 (6 bases). The length of the CDR3 is 13 residues. The germline V gene has CDR1 SQVTM and CDR2 ANQGSEA. The germline V and J ends were trimmed by 0 bases and 3 bases, with 8 bases remaining between them. Written as DNA, the CDR3 is TGCAGCGTTGAAGAGTGGGGGCACACTGAAGCTTTCTTT. Translated, it gives CSVEEWGHTEAFF.

This clonotype was seen a few times. V and J are TRBV5-6 and TRBJ2-2; weak D call: TRBD1 (6 bases). The germline V gene has CDR1 SGHDT and CDR2 YYEEEE. The CDR3 is made up of 13 amino acids. Trimming stripped 7 bases from V and 3 bases from J, with 10 bases between. CDR3 nucleotide sequence: TGTGCCAGCGGAAGGACAGACACCGGGGAGCTGTTTTTT. It codes for CASGRTDTGELFF.

The chain joins TRBV30 to TRBJ2-1; TRBD2 matches at 12 bases. In germline, CDR1 is GTSNPN, CDR2 SVGIG (reference sequence). J gave up 13 bases and V 4 bases, and 8 bases lay outside the gene matches. The CDR3 contains 13 residues. Here the CDR3 DNA reads TGTGCCTGGACGCTAGCGGGGGGGCCTGGACAGTTCTTC. Its protein is CAWTLAGGPGQFF.

This chain uses TRBV20-1 with TRBJ2-2; tentative D call: TRBD2 (7 bases). V lost 5 bases, J lost 0 bases, and 13 bases lay in between. Germline V gene sequence: CDR1 DFQATT, CDR2 SNEGSKA (reference sequence). CDR3 length: 15 amino acids. CDR3 DNA sequence: TGCAGTGCTCGGTGGGGGGGCCCGAACACCGGGGAGCTGTTTTTT. Its protein product is CSARWGGPNTGELFF.

This clonotype has just a few counts. V and J are TRBV4-1 and TRBJ2-1, with 10 bases identical to TRBD2. CDR1 is MGHRA and CDR2 is YSYEKL in the germline V gene. V lost 3 bases, J lost 12 bases, and 11 bases stayed unmatched. This CDR3 has 15 amino acids. The CDR3 DNA reads TGCGCCAGCAGCCAGAGGGGAAGCGGGGGGGCCCGGCAGTTCTTC. Translation gives CASSQRGSGGARQFF.

This clonotype was recorded at least ten times. The V gene is TRBV20-1, the J gene TRBJ2-3; no firm D call. Trimming removed 4 bases at V and 3 bases at J, with 8 bases between. The germline V gene encodes CDR1 DFQATT and CDR2 SNEGSKA (reference sequence). There are 12 residues in the CDR3. The CDR3 reads CSATTQTDTQYF. CDR3 in DNA: TGCAGTGCTACGACCCAGACAGATACGCAGTATTTT.

This clonotype was counted a few times. The chain recombines TRBV21-1 with TRBJ2-7; TRBD2, the table's D call, lacks a check against the DNA. TRBV21-1 is a recognized pseudogene. This CDR3 has 12 residues. DNA for the CDR3: TGCTTTAGGGCTAGCGGCTTCAACGAGCAGTACGTC. Protein sequence: CFRASGFNEQYV.

In its sample, this clonotype was seen a few times. The CDR3 spells CASSGRPPPDSQNQPQHF. The CDR3 DNA reads as TGCGCCAGCAGCGGAAGGCCCCCTCCCGACAGCCAGAATCAGCCCCAGCATTTT. J is TRBJ1-5 and V is TRBV4-1; perhaps TRBD1 as D (5 bases). The V end was cut by 5 bases, the J end by 4 bases, with 24 bases between. The CDR3 loop spans 18 amino acids. Per germline, CDR1 MGHRA and CDR2 YSYEKL.

This clonotype appeared a few times. This chain links TRBV3-1 with TRBJ2-7; perhaps TRBD2 as D (5 bases). The CDR3 sequence is 12 residues long. Trimming removed 1 base from V and 5 bases from J, with 6 bases in between. Germline CDR1 is LGHDT and CDR2 is YNNKEL (reference sequence). CDR3 sequence (DNA): TGTGCCAGCAGCCAAGGGGAGAACGAGCAGTACTTC. Protein: CASSQGENEQYF.

The V call is TRBV10-1, the J call TRBJ1-2; maybe TRBD1 (5 bases). CDR1 WNHNN and CDR2 SYGVQD come from the germline V gene (reference sequence). Trimming pared 6 bases from V and 8 bases from J, leaving 16 bases between. CDR3 length: 13 residues. The DNA of the CDR3 is TGCGCCAGCAGGGGACGATACTTTAGGGGCTACACCTTC. It encodes CASRGRYFRGYTF.

The V and J genes are TRBV7-2 and TRBJ2-1; D may be TRBD1 (6 bases). V was trimmed by 1 base and J by 3 bases, leaving 13 bases between them. This CDR3 is 16 amino acids long. CDR1 is SGHTA and CDR2 is FQGNSA in the germline V gene. CDR3: CASSLEPRGYYNEQFF. The CDR3 coding sequence is TGTGCCAGCAGCTTAGAGCCCAGGGGCTACTACAATGAGCAGTTCTTC.

J is TRBJ1-6 and V is TRBV27; D call uncertain. Trimming removed 8 bases from V and 6 bases from J, with 5 bases in between. This CDR3 comprises 11 residues. The V gene's germline CDR1 is MNHEY and CDR2 SMNVEV (reference sequence). This chain's CDR3 is CASGRNSPLHF. The CDR3 nucleotides are TGTGCCAGCGGGCGTAATTCACCCCTCCACTTT.

The sample holds many counts of this clonotype. The chain combines TRBV6-1 with TRBJ2-2, with a weak D call TRBD1 (6 bases). The CDR3 totals 14 residues. V lost 9 bases to trimming and J lost 1 base, with 12 bases between them. Per the germline V gene, CDR1 is MNHNS and CDR2 is SASEGT. The CDR3 reads CASTRGQNTGELFF. As DNA, the CDR3 is TGTGCCAGTACAAGGGGACAGAACACCGGGGAGCTGTTTTTT.

V gene TRBV3-1 combines with J gene TRBJ2-1; D gene unclear. Trimming stripped 7 bases from V and 8 bases from J, with 15 bases between. The CDR3 runs 13 residues. Germline V gives CDR1 LGHDT, CDR2 YNNKEL (reference sequence). The CDR3 here is CASNRAPDDEQFF. CDR3 bases: TGTGCCAGCAACCGGGCGCCGGACGATGAGCAGTTCTTC.

The chain links TRBV7-2 to TRBJ2-5; no clear D. CDR1 is SGHTA, CDR2 FQGNSA, per germline. The V end lost 1 base, the J end lost 5 bases, and 14 bases lay between the germline ends. The CDR3 extends over 15 amino acids. CDR3 in DNA: TGTGCCAGCAGCTTAGGTCACTGGCAGTGGGAGACCCAGTACTTC. As protein: CASSLGHWQWETQYF.

The chain uses TRBV24-1 and TRBJ2-3; TRBD1 matches at 9 bases. From germline, CDR1 is KGHDR and CDR2 SFDVKD. The CDR3 loop spans 16 amino acids. J lost 4 bases, V lost 4 bases, and 8 bases had no gene match. DNA of the CDR3: TGTGCCACCAGTGACTCCGGGACAGGGAGTGCAGATACGCAGTATTTT. It yields the protein CATSDSGTGSADTQYF.

The rearrangement links TRBV12-3 or TRBV12-4 to TRBJ1-2, with 9 bases lining up with TRBD1. The CDR3 extends over 11 amino acids. V trimming: 8 bases; J trimming: 7 bases; junction bases outside the gene matches: 2. The CDR3 DNA is TGTGCCAGCGGACAGGGGCTTGGCTACACCTTC. Translated: CASGQGLGYTF.

The chain combines TRBV3-1 with TRBJ2-3; D is possibly TRBD2 (5 bases). CDR1 is LGHDT and CDR2 is YNNKEL in the germline V gene (reference sequence). This CDR3 spans 16 amino acids. Trimming cost V 0 bases and J 2 bases, with 12 bases left between them. Here the CDR3 reads CASSQDISGLTDTQYF. The CDR3 nucleotides are TGTGCCAGCAGCCAAGATATCAGCGGACTCACAGATACGCAGTATTTT.

The chain carries TRBV20-1 and TRBJ2-6, with D possibly being TRBD2 (5 bases). CDR3 length: 15 residues. Germline loops: CDR1 DFQATT, CDR2 SNEGSKA (reference sequence). V lost 6 bases and J lost 0, with 12 bases in between. CDR3 amino acids: CSAPDLRSGANVLTF. In nucleotides, the CDR3 is TGCAGTGCACCGGACTTACGCTCTGGGGCCAACGTCCTGACTTTC.